This TCR beta chain is drawn from a study of long-term antiretroviral therapy in people with HIV. Overall study findings and caveats: CDR3 lengths in HIV samples spanned a narrower range than controls.

The CDR3 has 15 amino acids. Trimming took 1 base from V and 5 from J, leaving 9 bases between them. The germline gives CDR1 MGHRA, CDR2 YSYEKL. A v3.0 immunoSEQ assay was performed at survey level. TCRdb's copy holds only in-frame clones and misses some; the assay was immunoSEQ multiplex PCR. This table holds over 25,000 clones, around 83% found once. On this clone: Its antigen remains unidentified.

The V call is TRBV4-1, the J call TRBJ1-6; D unresolved. The receptor was derived from a young woman with HIV. The source material was unsorted PBMCs, sampled 0.8 years after starting antiretroviral therapy. This CDR3 reads CASSQVEGNNSPLHF. CDR3 DNA: TGCGCCAGCAGCCAAGTAGAGGGAAATAATTCACCCCTCCACTTT.